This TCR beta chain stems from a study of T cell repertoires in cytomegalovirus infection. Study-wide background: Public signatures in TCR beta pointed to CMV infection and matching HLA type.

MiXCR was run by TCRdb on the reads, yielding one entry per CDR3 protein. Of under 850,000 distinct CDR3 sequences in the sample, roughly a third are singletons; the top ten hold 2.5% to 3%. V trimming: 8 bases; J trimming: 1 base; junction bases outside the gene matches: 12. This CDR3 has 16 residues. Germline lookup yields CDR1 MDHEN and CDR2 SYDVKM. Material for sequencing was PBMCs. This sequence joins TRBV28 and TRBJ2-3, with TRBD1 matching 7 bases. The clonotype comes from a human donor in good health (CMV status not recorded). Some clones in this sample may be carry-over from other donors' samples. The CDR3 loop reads CASGTYRGWGTDTQYF. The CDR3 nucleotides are TGTGCCAGCGGCACATACAGGGGTTGGGGCACAGATACGCAGTATTTT.